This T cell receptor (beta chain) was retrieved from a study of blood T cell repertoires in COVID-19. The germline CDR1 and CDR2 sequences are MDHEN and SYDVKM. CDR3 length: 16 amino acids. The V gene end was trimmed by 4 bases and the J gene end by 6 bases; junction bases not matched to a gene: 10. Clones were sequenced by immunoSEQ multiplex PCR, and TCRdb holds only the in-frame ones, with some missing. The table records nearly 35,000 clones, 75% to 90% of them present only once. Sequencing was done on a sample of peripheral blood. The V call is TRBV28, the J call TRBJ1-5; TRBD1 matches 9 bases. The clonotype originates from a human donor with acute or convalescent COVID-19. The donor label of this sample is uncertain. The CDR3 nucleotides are TGTGCCAGCAGTTCCCGCTACACAGGGGGCGGTCAGCCCCAGCATTTT. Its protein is CASSSRYTGGGQPQHF.